This T cell receptor beta chain was found in a study of Graves' ophthalmopathy and Graves' hyperthyroidism. Study-wide points: Appearing in blood as well were most expanded thyroid clonotypes above 0.001 frequency. The model forecast ophthalmopathy progression, reaching roughly 71% sensitivity and around 75% specificity. In separating ophthalmopathy from stable hyperthyroidism, a 13-signature model achieved 87.88% sensitivity and over 80% specificity.

This clonotype was counted at least ten times. Its antigen is unknown. This CDR3 region has 16 residues. Trimming removed 4 bases from V and 2 bases from J, with 15 bases in between. The germline CDR1 and CDR2 sequences are SGDLS and YYNGEE. RNA transcripts were the template, and TCR beta CDR3 regions were amplified from them. HTBI primers were employed in first-round RT-PCR, then a second-round multiplex PCR followed. TCRdb reprocessed the multiplex PCR reads with MiXCR, giving one entry per CDR3 protein. In the table there are 500,000 to 800,000 distinct CDR3 sequences, approximately 39% of which are singletons.

The sequenced sample consisted of peripheral blood. The source is an adult man with Graves' ophthalmopathy. J is TRBJ2-2 and V is TRBV9; TRBD1 might be the D (6 bases). The CDR3 region has the DNA TGTGCCAGCAGCCTGAAACAGGGTGCCAACACCGGGGAGCTGTTTTTT. It is translated as CASSLKQGANTGELFF. Full variable domain (remainder filled in from reference TRBV9 and TRBJ2-2): DSGVTQTPKHLITATGQRVTLRCSPRSGDLSVYWYQQSLDQGLQFLIQYYNGEERAKGNILERFSAQQFPDLHSELNLSSLELGDSALYFCASSLKQGANTGELFFGEGSRLTVL.